The 30 T cell receptor beta chains listed next were all sequenced from one sample in a study of T cell responses to AZD1222 COVID-19 vaccine. TCRdb's copy holds only in-frame clones and misses some; the assay was immunoSEQ multiplex PCR. The sample records 50,000 to 85,000 clones, less than 85% being singletons. The input for sequencing was peripheral blood, taken on day 0 of MenACWY control vaccination. The receptors were gathered from an adult in good health.

This clone was counted between two and nine times. The rearrangement links TRBV7-3 to TRBJ1-6; no reliable D call. This CDR3 has 13 residues. Germline lookup yields CDR1 SGHTA and CDR2 FQGTGA. The ends were cut back, 5 bases at V and 10 bases at J, with 12 bases in the middle. The CDR3 DNA reads TGTGCCAGCAGCCTTGAGGAGCGGTCACCCCTCCACTTT. Translating it yields CASSLEERSPLHF.

The chain combines TRBV11-2 with TRBJ1-2; no definite D call. The V end was cut by 2 bases, the J end by 4 bases, with 8 bases between. The CDR3 totals 13 residues. Per the germline V gene, CDR1 is SGHAT and CDR2 is FQNNGV. The CDR3 nucleotides are TGTGCCAGCAGCTTAAGGGAGGGCTATGGCTACACCTTC. It encodes CASSLREGYGYTF.

This clone is medium-sized (0.01 to 0.1%). The rearrangement joins TRBV16 to TRBJ1-3, with no clear D. The CDR3 covers 13 residues. V was shortened by 0 bases and J by 4 bases, with 4 bases between the two germline ends. The germline CDR1 and CDR2 sequences are KGHSY and FQNENV. In DNA form, the CDR3 reads TGTGCCAGCAGCCAATCAGCGGGAAACACCATATATTTT. It is translated as CASSQSAGNTIYF.

The chain uses TRBV28 and TRBJ2-7; D is unresolved. V was trimmed by 9 bases and J by 2 bases, leaving 26 bases between them. The CDR3 runs to 17 residues. Germline CDR1 reads MDHEN; CDR2 reads SYDVKM. CDR3 in amino acids: CARENLCGSRGTYEQYF. The CDR3 region has the DNA TGTGCCAGAGAAAACCTCTGTGGAAGTCGCGGAACCTACGAGCAGTACTTC.

V usage is TRBV6-5 and J usage is TRBJ1-5; TRBD1 matches 7 bases. Germline CDR1 is MNHEY and CDR2 is SVGAGI. The J segment lost 3 bases and the V segment lost 6 bases, leaving 2 bases of the junction unmatched. This CDR3 comprises 13 residues. CDR3 nucleotide sequence: TGTGCCAGCAGGGGGACAGACAATCAGCCCCAGCATTTT. This encodes CASRGTDNQPQHF.

The J gene is TRBJ2-3, the V gene TRBV11-2; D remains ambiguous. Trimming left V 5 bases short and J 9 bases short, with 15 bases between. The CDR3 has 13 residues. Germline-derived CDR1 and CDR2 are SGHAT and FQNNGV. The CDR3 coding sequence is TGTGCCAGCAGCCTCGACTTCTCCCCGACGCAGTATTTT. Translated, it gives CASSLDFSPTQYF.

This clone showed up many times. This chain uses TRBV7-2 with TRBJ1-2; 8 bases agree with TRBD1. Germline-derived CDR1 and CDR2 are SGHTA and FQGNSA. The CDR3 has 14 residues. V lost 3 bases, J lost 7 bases, and 7 bases stayed unmatched. The chain's CDR3 is CASSLAGGAFGYTF. The CDR3 DNA sequence: TGTGCCAGCAGCTTGGCAGGGGGCGCGTTTGGCTACACCTTC.

V and J are TRBV30 and TRBJ2-2; TRBD2 agrees at 11 bases. Germline assignment: CDR1 GTSNPN and CDR2 SVGIG (reference sequence). The CDR3 loop spans 15 amino acids. V lost 1 base, J lost 2 bases, and 0 bases stayed unmatched. The CDR3 DNA reads as TGTGCCTGGAGTGGACTAGCGGGAAACACCGGGGAGCTGTTTTTT. Protein sequence: CAWSGLAGNTGELFF.

This clone occurred many times. This sequence joins TRBV19 and TRBJ1-2; D perhaps matches TRBD1 (5 bases). CDR1 and CDR2 from the germline V gene are LNHDA and SQIVND (reference sequence). The CDR3 contains 15 residues. V was clipped by 6 bases and J by 7 bases, with 21 bases between them. CDR3 DNA: TGTGCCAGTAGAATAACCGGGACGCTTAAGGGTGGCTACACCTTC. As protein: CASRITGTLKGGYTF.

The genes are TRBV2 and TRBJ1-2; the D is unclear. With 1 base removed from V and 2 bases from J, the gap between germline ends came to 8 bases. Germline CDR1 SNHLY, CDR2 FYNNEI. The length of the CDR3 is 14 residues. The CDR3 protein is CASSEGHRNYGYTF. CDR3 nucleotides: TGTGCCAGCAGTGAAGGACACAGAAACTATGGCTACACCTTC.

The V call is TRBV3-1 (or the pseudogene TRBV3-2), the J call TRBJ2-2; TRBD1 might be the D (5 bases). V lost 4 bases, J lost 5 bases, and 14 bases lay in between. CDR1 is LGHDT, CDR2 YNNKEL, per germline (reference sequence). This CDR3 has 15 amino acids. CDR3 coding DNA: TGTGCCAGCAGCCCCGGAGCAGGGCTAACCGGGGAGCTGTTTTTT. It is translated as CASSPGAGLTGELFF.

The rearrangement joins TRBV5-4 to TRBJ2-1, with D possibly being TRBD1 or TRBD2 (5 bases each). Germline V CDR1 and CDR2: SGHNT, YYREEE (reference sequence). The CDR3 consists of 15 residues. V lost 3 bases, J lost 5 bases, and 15 bases lay in between. CDR3 loop: CASSWGIPDHNEQFF. CDR3 in DNA: TGTGCCAGCAGCTGGGGGATCCCAGACCACAATGAGCAGTTCTTC.

V and J are TRBV7-2 and TRBJ1-5; D is ambiguous. This CDR3 comprises 14 residues. The germline V and J ends were trimmed by 5 bases and 7 bases, with 15 bases remaining between them. CDR1 and CDR2 (germline): SGHTA, FQGNSA. The CDR3 is CASSQEEGNQPQHF. CDR3 bases: TGTGCCAGCAGCCAAGAGGAGGGAAACCAGCCCCAGCATTTT. Combining the CDR3 with reference TRBV7-2 and TRBJ1-5 gives the whole variable domain GAGVSQSPSNKVTEKGKDVELRCDPISGHTALYWYRQSLGQGLEFLIYFQGNSAPDKSGLPSDRFSAERTGGSVSTLTIQRTQQEDSAVYLCASSQEEGNQPQHFGDGTRLSIL.

This clone appeared once. This chain connects TRBV3-1 (or the pseudogene TRBV3-2) to TRBJ1-3; 7 bases match TRBD1. Germline CDR1 and CDR2: LGHDT and YNNKEL (reference sequence). This CDR3 contains 15 residues. The junction had 3 bases not matched to a gene; V was cut back by 2 bases and J by 2 bases. The CDR3 DNA follows: TGTGCCAGCAGCCAAAACCAGGGGGCTGGAAACACCATATATTTT. This gives the protein CASSQNQGAGNTIYF.

The chain couples TRBV4-3 to TRBJ2-7; perhaps TRBD1 as D (6 bases). Trimming stripped 0 bases from V and 6 bases from J, with 15 bases between. The CDR3 extends over 15 amino acids. Germline V gene lookup returns CDR1 LGHNA and CDR2 YSLEER. The CDR3 here is CASSQDLGQPFEQYF. DNA of the CDR3: TGCGCCAGCAGCCAAGATCTAGGACAGCCTTTCGAGCAGTACTTC.

The chain links TRBV30 to TRBJ1-2, with D unresolved. The V and J ends lost 7 bases and 0 bases respectively, with 12 bases between them. There are 13 residues in the CDR3. Looked up from germline, CDR1 is GTSNPN and CDR2 is SVGIG (reference sequence). The CDR3 DNA sequence: TGTGCCTCCTCCGGAGCAGCTAACTATGGCTACACCTTC. Amino acids: CASSGAANYGYTF. The variable domain in full, with the rest retrieved from reference TRBV30 and TRBJ1-2, is SQTIHQWPATLVQPVGSPLSLECTVEGTSNPNLYWYRQAAGRGLQLLFYSVGIGQISSEVPQNLSASRPQDRQFILSSKKLLLSDSGFYLCASSGAANYGYTFGSGTRLTVV.

This clone was counted a few times. The chain employs TRBV6-4 and TRBJ1-1, with D uncertain. Germline-derived CDR1 and CDR2 are MRHNA and SNTAGT. The CDR3 sequence is 13 residues long. V shed 6 bases and J shed 5 bases, with 13 bases lying between them. The CDR3 region is CASSLSQQTEAFF. CDR3 nucleotides: TGTGCCAGCAGCCTCAGTCAACAGACTGAAGCTTTCTTT.

This chain joins TRBV5-4 and TRBJ2-7; TRBD1 might be the D (6 bases). CDR3 length: 16 amino acids. V shed 0 bases and J shed 0 bases, with 13 bases lying between them. Per the germline V gene, CDR1 is SGHNT and CDR2 is YYREEE (reference sequence). The CDR3 coding sequence is TGTGCCAGCAGCTTGGCCGGACAGATCGGCTCCTACGAGCAGTACTTC. Amino acids: CASSLAGQIGSYEQYF.

V and J are TRBV14 and TRBJ2-5, with 13 bases that match TRBD2. Germline CDR1 SGHDN, CDR2 FVKESK. The CDR3 consists of 16 residues. The V segment lost 4 bases and the J segment 4 bases; nucleotides outside the gene matches: 6. The CDR3 nucleotides read TGTGCCAGCAGCCCGAGGACTAGCGGGGGAGCAGAGACCCAGTACTTC. This sequence encodes CASSPRTSGGAETQYF.

This sequence joins TRBV6-1 and TRBJ2-2; 7 bases are a match to TRBD2. Per germline, CDR1 MNHNS and CDR2 SASEGT. This CDR3 is 16 amino acids long. V was clipped by 4 bases and J by 1 base; unmatched bases: 6. CDR3 loop: CASSVLASGNTGELFF. The CDR3 region has the DNA TGTGCCAGCAGTGTTCTCGCTAGCGGGAACACCGGGGAGCTGTTTTTT.

The chain uses TRBV18 and TRBJ2-5; either TRBD1 or TRBD2 may supply D (5 bases each). The germline V gene has CDR1 KGHSH and CDR2 LQKENI. The V and J ends lost 5 bases and 5 bases respectively, with 15 bases between them. The CDR3 totals 14 residues. CDR3 in DNA: TGTGCCAGCTCAGCCCTATCCGGGGACGAGACCCAGTACTTC. As protein: CASSALSGDETQYF.

The chain links TRBV6-6 to TRBJ2-7, with D perhaps matching TRBD1 or TRBD2 (7 bases each). The CDR3 spans 15 residues. The germline V gene has CDR1 MNHNY and CDR2 SVGAGI (reference sequence). Trimming removed 6 bases from V and 2 bases from J, with 17 bases in between. DNA of the CDR3: TGTGCCAGCAGCGACAGGGAGGGCTTTACCTACGAGCAGTACTTC. Its protein product is CASSDREGFTYEQYF.

V gene TRBV19 combines with J gene TRBJ2-2, with D perhaps TRBD1 or TRBD2 (6 bases each). Trimming removed 5 bases at V and 7 bases at J, with 23 bases between. In germline, CDR1 is LNHDA, CDR2 SQIVND (reference sequence). This CDR3 is built from 17 residues. CDR3 DNA: TGTGCCAGTAGTCTACTCTCGGCTGGAGGGGGAGACGGGGAGCTGTTTTTT. Its protein is CASSLLSAGGGDGELFF.

The chain carries TRBV29-1 and TRBJ2-1, with TRBD1 matching 7 bases. The V gene end was trimmed by 6 bases and the J gene end by 8 bases; junction bases not matched to a gene: 7. CDR1 is SQVTM and CDR2 is ANQGSEA in the germline V gene. The CDR3 runs to 12 residues. The CDR3 DNA reads as TGCAGCGTAACGACAGGGTTCGATGAGCAGTTCTTC. Encoded protein: CSVTTGFDEQFF.

This clone has just one count. The chain carries TRBV7-2 and TRBJ2-2; D might be TRBD1 or TRBD2, each matching 6 bases. The V gene's germline CDR1 is SGHTA and CDR2 FQGNSA. Deletions cut 2 bases from V and 1 base from J, with 11 bases between. The CDR3 is 16 residues long. The CDR3 DNA reads TGTGCCAGCAGCTTATTCGCGGGACAGAACACCGGGGAGCTGTTTTTT. Protein sequence: CASSLFAGQNTGELFF.

This chain links TRBV6-5 with TRBJ1-1, with D perhaps TRBD1 (5 bases). The germline V gene encodes CDR1 MNHEY and CDR2 SVGAGI. The V and J ends lost 5 bases and 4 bases respectively, with 11 bases between them. The CDR3 is 13 amino acids. The DNA of the CDR3 is TGTGCCAGCAGTCGTGGGGGGAGCACTGAAGCTTTCTTT. Amino acids: CASSRGGSTEAFF.

J is TRBJ1-5 and V is TRBV7-8; no firm D call. The CDR3 has 15 residues. CDR1 is SGHVS, CDR2 FQNEAQ, per germline. Trimming removed 5 bases from V and 0 bases from J, with 11 bases in between. CDR3 loop: CASSAGLLSNQPQHF. The CDR3 nucleotides are TGTGCCAGCAGCGCCGGGCTCCTTAGCAATCAGCCCCAGCATTTT. Together with reference TRBV7-8 and TRBJ1-5, the CDR3 gives the full variable domain: GAGVSQSPRYKVAKRGQDVALRCDPISGHVSLFWYQQALGQGPEFLTYFQNEAQLDKSGLPSDRFFAERPEGSVSTLKIQRTQQEDSAVYLCASSAGLLSNQPQHFGDGTRLSIL.

The genes are TRBV24-1 and TRBJ1-1; D uncertain. The CDR3 runs to 13 residues. Trimming cost V 1 base and J 5 bases, with 7 bases left between them. The germline V gene encodes CDR1 KGHDR and CDR2 SFDVKD. CDR3: CATSDFKDTEAFF. CDR3 sequence (DNA): TGTGCCACCAGTGATTTTAAGGATACTGAAGCTTTCTTT.

The chain joins TRBV20-1 to TRBJ1-2; TRBD1 aligns across 9 bases. J was trimmed by 6 bases and V by 7 bases; bases with no gene match: 3. CDR1 is DFQATT and CDR2 is SNEGSKA in the germline V gene (reference sequence). The CDR3 covers 11 residues. CDR3 residues: CSVGTGHGYTF. CDR3 nucleotide sequence: TGCAGTGTTGGGACAGGGCATGGCTACACCTTC.

J is TRBJ2-1 and V is TRBV2; D is ambiguous. This CDR3 comprises 11 residues. V lost 5 bases and J 10 bases, leaving 9 bases between the germline ends. Germline CDR1 reads SNHLY; CDR2 reads FYNNEI. For the CDR3, the DNA is TGTGCCAGCAGTCTGCGTATCGAGCAGTTCTTC. It encodes CASSLRIEQFF.